These T cell receptor beta chains were read from a single sample in a study of CD8 T cells in Susac syndrome. One entry per CDR3 protein, called by TCRdb with MiXCR from the immunoSEQ multiplex PCR reads. This sample has over 95,000 distinct CDR3 sequences, with about 90% found just once. Specimen: CD8+ T cells from PBMCs. The receptors stem from a human donor in good health. Both conserved end residues are part of each CDR3. The D gene is left open where the match is weak. Clone size is not always given. Where it is, it says once, few, many or a class for expanded clones.

d_gene	j_gene	v_gene	abundance	CDR3aa	CDR3nt
NA	TRBJ2-5	TRBV27	once	CATRGDETQYF	TGTGCCACCCGGGGCGACGAGACCCAGTACTTC
TRBD1	TRBJ1-1	TRBV7-9	once	CASNRQGPEAFF	TGTGCCAGCAACAGACAGGGGCCTGAAGCTTTCTTT
NA	TRBJ2-7	TRBV27	NA	CASSPSANSYEQYF	TGTGCCAGCAGTCCCTCGGCAAACTCCTACGAGCAGTACTTC
TRBD1	TRBJ2-5	TRBV7-2	few	CASSPGQGAGETQYF	TGTGCCAGCAGCCCTGGACAGGGGGCAGGGGAGACCCAGTACTTC
NA	TRBJ2-7	TRBV28	NA	CASGREILATEQYF	TGTGCCAGCGGGCGCGAGATCCTAGCGACTGAGCAGTACTTC
TRBD1	TRBJ1-5	TRBV20-1	NA	CSAFRQGLQPQHF	TGCAGTGCGTTCAGACAGGGCTTGCAGCCCCAGCATTTT
TRBD1	TRBJ1-1	TRBV29-1	NA	CSVEDGQGTRAFF	TGCAGCGTTGAAGATGGACAGGGGACCAGAGCTTTCTTT
NA	TRBJ1-2	TRBV28	NA	CASSTRGGYGYTF	TGTGCCAGCAGCACCCGGGGGGGGTATGGCTACACCTTC
NA	TRBJ1-1	TRBV4-3	few	CASSQDPYTEAFF	TGCGCCAGCAGCCAAGATCCCTACACTGAAGCTTTCTTT
TRBD2	TRBJ2-3	TRBV6-5	NA	CASSLTSGVTDTQYF	TGTGCCAGCAGCCTGACTAGCGGGGTAACGGATACGCAGTATTTT
NA	TRBJ2-7	TRBV4-1	few	CASSRPTVPYEQYF	TGCGCCAGCAGCCGACCCACTGTGCCCTACGAGCAGTACTTC
TRBD1	TRBJ1-1	TRBV13	NA	CASSFSDRGTEAFF	TGTGCCAGCAGCTTCTCAGACAGGGGCACTGAAGCTTTCTTT
NA	TRBJ1-1	TRBV25-1	NA	CASSPRQELSEAFF	TGTGCCAGCAGTCCGCGACAGGAATTGTCTGAAGCTTTCTTT
NA	TRBJ2-6	TRBV19	NA	CASDVGSSSGANVLTF	TGTGCCAGTGATGTGGGCTCCAGCTCTGGGGCCAACGTCCTGACTTTC
TRBD1	TRBJ2-3	TRBV7-3	NA	CASSPRGIGTDTQYF	TGTGCCAGCAGCCCCAGGGGGATCGGCACAGATACGCAGTATTTT
NA	TRBJ1-2	TRBV7-9	NA	CASSLSQGPNYYGYTF	TGTGCCAGCAGCTTATCTCAGGGGCCGAACTACTATGGCTACACCTTC
NA	TRBJ1-4	TRBV7-2	NA	CASSFRTTREKLFF	TGTGCCAGCAGCTTCCGGACCACCAGAGAAAAACTGTTTTTT
TRBD1	TRBJ2-3	TRBV7-2	NA	CASSSRGQGDTQYF	TGTGCCAGCAGCTCACGGGGACAGGGAGATACGCAGTATTTT
NA	TRBJ2-3	TRBV20-1	NA	CSATPGSSTDTQYF	TGCAGTGCGACCCCCGGGTCAAGCACAGATACGCAGTATTTT
NA	TRBJ1-5	TRBV20-1	NA	CSAPRGLNQPQHF	TGCAGTGCCCCCAGGGGACTCAATCAGCCCCAGCATTTT
NA	TRBJ1-5	TRBV20-1	NA	CSAKRGRDQPQHF	TGCAGTGCTAAGAGGGGAAGGGATCAGCCCCAGCATTTT
NA	TRBJ2-2	TRBV5-6	NA	CASSPPGFGTGELFF	TGTGCCAGCTCGCCTCCAGGGTTTGGCACCGGGGAGCTGTTTTTT
NA	TRBJ1-1	TRBV20-1	NA	CSARFSDQTEAFF	TGCAGTGCTAGGTTCTCAGATCAGACTGAAGCTTTCTTT
NA	TRBJ2-2	TRBV12-3/TRBV12-4	few	CASRVGQNTGELFF	TGTGCCAGCAGAGTGGGACAGAACACCGGGGAGCTGTTTTTT
NA	TRBJ2-7	TRBV18	NA	CASSHRDRYEQYF	TGTGCCAGCTCCCACAGGGATCGGTACGAGCAGTACTTC
NA	TRBJ1-2	TRBV5-1	NA	CASSLRRGVDGYTF	TGCGCCAGCAGCTTGCGGCGAGGGGTGGACGGCTACACCTTC
TRBD2	TRBJ2-1	TRBV29-1	NA	CSVNLAGASYNEQFF	TGCAGCGTTAACTTAGCGGGAGCGTCCTACAATGAGCAGTTCTTC
TRBD2	TRBJ2-1	TRBV29-1	once	CSVEYKRGLLNEQFF	TGCAGCGTTGAATACAAGCGGGGGCTGCTGAATGAGCAGTTCTTC
NA	TRBJ2-7	TRBV7-2	NA	CASSLEGGAATYEQYF	TGTGCCAGCAGCTTAGAAGGCGGGGCAGCCACCTACGAGCAGTACTTC
TRBD1	TRBJ2-6	TRBV29-1	NA	CSVGTGAAPGANVLTF	TGCAGCGTTGGGACAGGGGCCGCGCCAGGGGCCAACGTCCTGACTTTC
TRBD1	TRBJ2-3	TRBV5-6	NA	CASSLGGQGADTQYF	TGTGCCAGCAGCTTGGGGGGACAGGGAGCTGATACGCAGTATTTT
TRBD1	TRBJ1-4	TRBV7-2	NA	CASSLDRGPKLFF	TGTGCCAGCAGCTTAGACAGGGGCCCAAAACTGTTTTTT
NA	TRBJ1-1	TRBV20-1	NA	CSATSTNTEAFF	TGCAGTGCTACCTCAACGAACACTGAAGCTTTCTTT
TRBD2	TRBJ2-5	TRBV7-2	NA	CASSRIGGAETQYF	TGTGCCAGCAGCCGAATCGGGGGGGCGGAGACCCAGTACTTC
NA	TRBJ2-7	TRBV6-5	NA	CASSYTSSYEQYF	TGTGCCAGCAGTTACACAAGCTCCTACGAGCAGTACTTC
NA	TRBJ2-7	TRBV11-2	NA	CASSRGDSYEQYF	TGTGCCAGCAGCCGCGGGGACAGCTACGAGCAGTACTTC
NA	TRBJ2-2	TRBV4-3	NA	CASSQGSAHGELFF	TGCGCCAGCAGCCAGGGAAGTGCCCACGGGGAGCTGTTTTTT
NA	TRBJ2-1	TRBV2	NA	CASSGRGMANEQFF	TGTGCCAGCAGTGGACGCGGGATGGCCAATGAGCAGTTCTTC
NA	TRBJ1-1	TRBV29-1	NA	CSVEYGMGHTEAFF	TGCAGCGTTGAATACGGGATGGGTCACACTGAAGCTTTCTTT
TRBD2	TRBJ2-3	TRBV11-2	NA	CASIRGSGRGTDTQYF	TGTGCCAGCATCAGGGGTAGCGGGAGAGGCACAGATACGCAGTATTTT
NA	TRBJ1-1	TRBV7-9	NA	CASSLAESTEAFF	TGTGCCAGCAGCTTAGCGGAATCGACTGAAGCTTTCTTT
TRBD1	TRBJ1-1	TRBV29-1	NA	CSVGQGANTEAFF	TGCAGCGTCGGACAGGGGGCGAACACTGAAGCTTTCTTT
NA	TRBJ2-1	TRBV5-4	NA	CASSFRRLTYNEQFF	TGTGCCAGCAGCTTTAGACGCCTTACCTACAATGAGCAGTTCTTC
TRBD1	TRBJ1-1	TRBV7-3	NA	CASRRGQGNTEAFF	TGTGCCAGCCGACGGGGACAGGGGAACACTGAAGCTTTCTTT
NA	TRBJ1-4	TRBV5-1	once	CASSLTVGTNEKLFF	TGCGCCAGCAGCTTGACGGTGGGCACTAATGAAAAACTGTTTTTT
TRBD2	TRBJ2-5	TRBV6-1	NA	CASRGSGGAETQYF	TGTGCCAGCAGAGGGAGCGGGGGGGCGGAGACCCAGTACTTC
TRBD1	TRBJ2-7	TRBV7-9	NA	CASRPLTGHEQYF	TGTGCCAGCAGGCCATTGACAGGGCACGAGCAGTACTTC
NA	TRBJ2-5	TRBV5-4	NA	CASSLNTQEGETQYF	TGTGCCAGCAGCTTGAACACCCAAGAGGGAGAGACCCAGTACTTC
TRBD1	TRBJ1-2	TRBV11-2	NA	CASSLGGTAYGYTF	TGTGCCAGCAGCTTAGGAGGGACAGCCTATGGCTACACCTTC
NA	TRBJ2-2	TRBV7-2	NA	CASSRLSSGELFF	TGTGCCAGCAGTCGATTAAGCTCCGGGGAGCTGTTTTTT
TRBD1	TRBJ1-3	TRBV29-1	NA	CSVLFQGVPPLSTIYF	TGCAGCGTGTTATTTCAGGGGGTACCACCTCTTTCGACCATATATTTT
TRBD1	TRBJ2-4	TRBV7-2	NA	CASSDRDRGNIQYF	TGTGCCAGCAGCGACCGGGACAGGGGAAACATTCAGTACTTC
NA	TRBJ2-1	TRBV14	NA	CASSAELYNEQFF	TGTGCCAGCAGCGCGGAACTCTACAATGAGCAGTTCTTC
NA	TRBJ1-3	TRBV9	NA	CASTSTGGNTIYF	TGTGCCAGCACCTCTACGGGAGGAAACACCATATATTTT